Each of the 3 T cell receptor beta chains below was sequenced from the same sample in a study of Graves' ophthalmopathy and Graves' hyperthyroidism. RNA transcripts were the source from which TCR beta CDR3 regions were amplified. An initial RT-PCR round employing HTBI primers preceded a second-round multiplex PCR. TCRdb re-called the multiplex PCR reads through MiXCR, storing one row per CDR3 protein. The top ten clones hold more than 8.5% of a sample with roughly 500,000 distinct CDR3 sequences, approximately 15% of them seen once. Sequencing was performed on blood. These receptors were collected from a woman aged 25-40 years with Graves' ophthalmopathy.

Concerning this clonotype: Because the CDR3 is missing its conserved closing phenylalanine or tryptophan, this is likely a read error. This rearrangement joins TRBV7-9 to TRBJ1-5; D possibly corresponds to TRBD1 (6 bases). CDR1 is SEHNR and CDR2 is FQNEAQ in the germline V gene (reference sequence). The CDR3 is 13 residues long. Trimming left V 5 bases short and J 4 bases short, with 9 bases between. The CDR3 protein is CASSRGGNQPQHV. CDR3 nucleotide sequence: TGTGCCAGCAGCCGAGGGGGAAATCAGCCCCAGCATGTT.

The chain employs TRBV7-2 and TRBJ2-2; TRBD2 agrees at 14 bases. This CDR3 region has 15 residues. Per the germline V gene, CDR1 is SGHTA and CDR2 is FQGNSA. V shed 6 bases, J shed 7 bases, and the junction held 4 bases outside the gene matches. Here the CDR3 DNA reads TGTGCCAGCAGGCCGGGACTAGCGGGAGTCGGGGAGCTGTTTTTT. It encodes CASRPGLAGVGELFF. Drawing the rest from reference TRBV7-2 and TRBJ2-2, the complete variable domain is GAGVSQSPSNKVTEKGKDVELRCDPISGHTALYWYRQSLGQGLEFLIYFQGNSAPDKSGLPSDRFSAERTGGSVSTLTIQRTQQEDSAVYLCASRPGLAGVGELFFGEGSRLTVL.

This clonotype was detected many times. The chain recombines TRBV7-2 with TRBJ2-5; D is undetermined. Between the trimmed V and J ends, which lost 2 bases and 5 bases, there was a span of 18 bases. CDR3 size: 16 residues. Germline CDR1 and CDR2: SGHTA and FQGNSA. CDR3 DNA sequence: TGTGCCAGCAGCTTACAAGCCGGGTCAAAGTGGGAGACCCAGTACTTC. Its translation is CASSLQAGSKWETQYF.